Listed here are 10 T cell receptor beta chains from one sample, sequenced in a study of blood T cell repertoires in COVID-19. Libraries were prepared by immunoSEQ multiplex PCR; TCRdb keeps only in-frame clonotypes and omits some of them. The profile covers tens of thousands of clones, with nearly 90% appearing a single time and around 3.1% taken by the ten largest. Sequenced sample: peripheral blood. These receptor sequences come from a man aged 50 to 59 with active COVID-19.

The chain couples TRBV2 to TRBJ1-3; 7 bases fit TRBD1. This CDR3 is built from 15 residues. The V and J ends lost 6 bases and 4 bases, in that order; junction bases with no gene match: 9. The V gene's germline CDR1 is SNHLY and CDR2 FYNNEI. The CDR3 here is CASSLTGPRGNTIYF. As DNA, the CDR3 is TGTGCCAGCAGCCTGACAGGGCCGCGGGGAAACACCATATATTTT.

The rearrangement uses TRBV5-1 and TRBJ1-4; weak D call: TRBD1 (5 bases). The CDR3 contains 14 residues. Trimming took off 3 bases at V and 8 bases at J, with 14 bases between the two ends. CDR1 and CDR2 from the germline V gene are SGHRS and YFSETQ. The CDR3 loop reads CASSSDIPGEKLFF. The CDR3 bases are TGCGCCAGCAGCTCGGACATCCCCGGGGAAAAACTGTTTTTT.

This chain connects TRBV18 to TRBJ1-3, with D tentatively TRBD1 (5 bases). CDR3 size: 17 residues. Germline lookup yields CDR1 KGHSH and CDR2 LQKENI. The V gene lost 1 base and the J gene lost 0 bases, with 13 bases spanning the gap. The CDR3 DNA is TGTGCCAGCTCACCACGGGCGGGGCTGAGCTCTGGAAACACCATATATTTT. Translating gives CASSPRAGLSSGNTIYF.

The J gene is TRBJ2-1, the V gene TRBV7-3; TRBD2 matches 9 bases. This CDR3 comprises 16 residues. Trimming removed 3 bases from V and 1 base from J; junction bases left unmatched: 4. Germline V gene sequence: CDR1 SGHTA, CDR2 FQGTGA. The CDR3 spells CASSFASGRSYNEQFF. CDR3 DNA sequence: TGTGCCAGCAGCTTCGCGAGCGGGAGGTCCTACAATGAGCAGTTCTTC. The full variable domain, completed using reference TRBV7-3 and TRBJ2-1, is GAGVSQTPSNKVTEKGKYVELRCDPISGHTALYWYRQSLGQGPEFLIYFQGTGAADDSGLPNDRFFAVRPEGSVSTLKIQRTERGDSAVYLCASSFASGRSYNEQFFGPGTRLTVL.

The sample holds one count of this clone. The V call is TRBV19, the J call TRBJ1-5; D gene ambiguous. This CDR3 has 16 amino acids. Per germline, CDR1 LNHDA and CDR2 SQIVND (reference sequence). The ends were cut back, 4 bases at V and 6 bases at J, with 19 bases in the middle. The CDR3 nucleotides read TGTGCCAGTAGTAGAAAGTGGGAGGCAGGAACTCAGCCCCAGCATTTT. As protein: CASSRKWEAGTQPQHF.

This chain's CDR3 is CASSVAGINYGYTF. CDR3 nucleotides: TGTGCCAGCAGCGTAGCTGGCATCAACTATGGCTACACCTTC. The chain carries TRBV9 and TRBJ1-2; D is uncertain. Germline CDR1 SGDLS, CDR2 YYNGEE. This CDR3 contains 14 residues. The V gene lost 0 bases and the J gene lost 2 bases, with 8 bases spanning the gap.

The J gene is TRBJ2-2, the V gene TRBV21-1; the table calls TRBD1, which could not be checked here. TRBV21-1 is shown as a pseudogene. This CDR3 is 15 amino acids long. The DNA for the CDR3 is TGTGCCAGCAGCAAAGCCAGGCAGGGTGGGATTGAGCTGTTTTTT. Amino acid sequence: CASSKARQGGIELFF.

A single count supports this clone. The rearrangement uses TRBV2 and TRBJ2-7; D unresolved. The CDR3 consists of 13 residues. Trimming pared 4 bases from V and 7 bases from J, leaving 14 bases between. The germline CDR1 and CDR2 sequences are SNHLY and FYNNEI. CDR3 nucleotide sequence: TGTGCCAGCAGTGCCCCGGGTTTGAAAGAGCAGTACGTC. Protein sequence: CASSAPGLKEQYV.

The chain is built from TRBV15 and TRBJ2-7; possibly TRBD1 for D (6 bases). The V gene lost 0 bases and the J gene lost 0 bases, with 18 bases spanning the gap. The germline CDR1 and CDR2 sequences are LNHNV and YYDKDF (reference sequence). CDR3 length equals 18 residues. CDR3 residues: CATSRDVLGQGSSYEQYV. CDR3 nucleotide sequence: TGTGCCACCAGCAGAGATGTGCTGGGGCAGGGGAGCTCCTACGAGCAGTACGTC.

This clone was detected only a few times. The J gene is TRBJ1-1, the V gene TRBV5-1; D may be TRBD1 (6 bases). Germline CDR1 SGHRS, CDR2 YFSETQ. This CDR3 has 12 amino acids. Trimming pared 3 bases from V and 7 bases from J, leaving 10 bases between. The CDR3 region has the DNA TGCGCCAGCAGCTCAGGGGCTGGTGAAGCTTTCTTT. This codes for CASSSGAGEAFF.